The clone carrying this TCR beta chain was picked up a small number of times. TCRdb keeps only in-frame clones here, not all; method: immunoSEQ multiplex PCR. The sample shows more than 9,000 clones, roughly 81% of them seen only once. Documented treatment: randomized to nivolumab then ipilimumab (arm A) or the reverse (arm B). From thawed PBMCs, live CD3+CD8+ cells negative for CD19 and CD56 were sorted. The data are from a study of sequential checkpoint blockade in melanoma. V dropped 4 bases and J dropped 2 bases, with 15 bases sitting between them. This CDR3 spans 16 amino acids. Germline-derived CDR1 and CDR2 are SNHLY and FYNNEI.

This rearrangement joins TRBV2 to TRBJ2-1; D not certain. Here the sequenced sample was CD8+ T cells sorted from blood (inferred from file names), taken from a patient given nivolumab and ipilimumab in sequence. This receptor was identified in a human donor with melanoma. The CDR3 protein is CASSVRQELTYNEQFF. CDR3 in DNA: TGTGCCAGCAGTGTTCGTCAGGAATTAACCTACAATGAGCAGTTCTTC.